These T cell receptor beta chains were read from a single sample in a study of shared clonotypes between healthy human individuals. Here immunoSEQ multiplex PCR was the method, and the copy in TCRdb shows in-frame clones only, minus some. The sample has millions of clones; around 90% are singletons. Sequenced: naive CD4+ T cells sorted from blood. The receptors shown here come from a man between 18 and 35 years old in good health. Each CDR3 is given with its conserved first and last residue. D genes are given only for firm matches. The size field is filled for only some rows; it gives once, few, many or a size class.

D gene: -
V gene: TRBV30
clone size: -
J gene: TRBJ1-2
CDR3 protein: CAWTGFGGGYTF
CDR3 DNA: TGTGCCTGGACAGGGTTTGGGGGCGGCTACACCTTC

D gene: -
V gene: TRBV5-1
clone size: once
J gene: TRBJ2-3
CDR3 protein: CASSPSGRLDTQYF
CDR3 DNA: TGCGCCAGCAGCCCTTCGGGGCGGTTAGATACGCAGTATTTT

D gene: -
V gene: TRBV7-8
clone size: -
J gene: TRBJ1-5
CDR3 protein: CASSLDRGDWDSNQPQHF
CDR3 DNA: TGTGCCAGCAGCTTAGATAGGGGGGATTGGGATAGCAATCAGCCCCAGCATTTT

D gene: -
V gene: TRBV10-3
clone size: -
J gene: TRBJ1-6
CDR3 protein: CAISQGLDSPLHF
CDR3 DNA: TGTGCCATCAGCCAGGGATTAGATTCACCCCTCCACTTT

D gene: -
V gene: TRBV19
clone size: -
J gene: TRBJ2-7
CDR3 protein: CASSALWTSYEQYF
CDR3 DNA: TGTGCCAGTAGTGCCCTCTGGACATCCTACGAGCAGTACTTC

D gene: TRBD1
V gene: TRBV19
clone size: -
J gene: TRBJ2-2
CDR3 protein: CASSEGQANTGELFF
CDR3 DNA: TGTGCCAGTAGCGAGGGACAGGCGAACACCGGGGAGCTGTTTTTT

D gene: -
V gene: TRBV30
clone size: few
J gene: TRBJ1-1
CDR3 protein: CAWSDYRETEAFF
CDR3 DNA: TGTGCCTGGAGTGACTACAGGGAAACTGAAGCTTTCTTT

D gene: TRBD2
V gene: TRBV11-2
clone size: -
J gene: TRBJ2-3
CDR3 protein: CASIRGSGRAFDTQYF
CDR3 DNA: TGTGCCAGCATCAGGGGAAGCGGGAGGGCCTTTGATACGCAGTATTTT

D gene: -
V gene: TRBV5-6
clone size: -
J gene: TRBJ1-4
CDR3 protein: CASSSAGSNEKLFF
CDR3 DNA: TGTGCCAGCAGCTCCGCAGGATCTAATGAAAAACTGTTTTTT

D gene: -
V gene: TRBV4-2
clone size: -
J gene: TRBJ2-5
CDR3 protein: CASSLGLKETQYF
CDR3 DNA: TGTGCCAGCAGCCTGGGACTTAAAGAGACCCAGTACTTC

D gene: -
V gene: TRBV6-1
clone size: -
J gene: TRBJ2-4
CDR3 protein: CASKAGVVNIQYF
CDR3 DNA: TGTGCCAGCAAGGCAGGGGTTGTTAACATTCAGTACTTC

D gene: -
V gene: TRBV19
clone size: -
J gene: TRBJ1-3
CDR3 protein: CASKGNTIYF
CDR3 DNA: TGTGCCAGTAAAGGAAACACCATATATTTT

D gene: -
V gene: TRBV11-2
clone size: -
J gene: TRBJ1-1
CDR3 protein: CASSLDHNTEAFF
CDR3 DNA: TGTGCCAGCAGCTTAGATCACAACACTGAAGCTTTCTTT

D gene: TRBD1
V gene: TRBV5-6
clone size: -
J gene: TRBJ2-7
CDR3 protein: CASSIGDRRGLEQYF
CDR3 DNA: TGTGCCAGCAGCATCGGGGACAGGAGGGGACTGGAGCAGTACTTC

D gene: TRBD1
V gene: TRBV18
clone size: -
J gene: TRBJ1-2
CDR3 protein: CASSPGTDYGYTF
CDR3 DNA: TGTGCCAGCTCACCCGGGACAGATTATGGCTACACCTTC

D gene: -
V gene: TRBV5-3
clone size: -
J gene: TRBJ1-6
CDR3 protein: CARSLQVSSYNSPLHF
CDR3 DNA: TGTGCCAGAAGCTTGCAGGTGAGCTCCTATAATTCACCCCTCCACTTT

D gene: TRBD1
V gene: TRBV6-1
clone size: -
J gene: TRBJ2-4
CDR3 protein: CASSLGQAKNIQYF
CDR3 DNA: TGTGCCAGCAGTCTGGGACAGGCCAAAAACATTCAGTACTTC

D gene: -
V gene: TRBV7-6
clone size: -
J gene: TRBJ2-1
CDR3 protein: CASSLTQGREEQFF
CDR3 DNA: TGTGCCAGCAGCCTTACACAGGGGCGGGAGGAGCAGTTCTTC

D gene: TRBD1
V gene: TRBV25-1
clone size: -
J gene: TRBJ1-3
CDR3 protein: CASGRGDRGNTIYF
CDR3 DNA: TGTGCCAGCGGGAGGGGGGACAGAGGAAACACCATATATTTT

D gene: TRBD1
V gene: TRBV5-1
clone size: -
J gene: TRBJ1-3
CDR3 protein: CASSPRTGGDGNTIYF
CDR3 DNA: TGCGCCAGCAGCCCGAGGACAGGAGGAGATGGAAACACCATATATTTT

D gene: -
V gene: TRBV14
clone size: -
J gene: TRBJ2-7
CDR3 protein: CASSQGRGRDISYEQYF
CDR3 DNA: TGTGCCAGCAGCCAAGGAAGAGGCAGGGATATATCCTACGAGCAGTACTTC

D gene: -
V gene: TRBV10-1
clone size: -
J gene: TRBJ2-2
CDR3 protein: CASSGQIGELFF
CDR3 DNA: TGCGCCAGCAGTGGACAGATCGGGGAGCTGTTTTTT

D gene: -
V gene: TRBV11-2
clone size: -
J gene: TRBJ2-3
CDR3 protein: CASSLTGTDTQYF
CDR3 DNA: TGTGCCAGCAGCTTAACCGGCACAGATACGCAGTATTTT

D gene: TRBD1
V gene: TRBV4-3
clone size: -
J gene: TRBJ1-4
CDR3 protein: CASSQDTGGGGEKLFF
CDR3 DNA: TGCGCCAGCAGCCAGGATACAGGGGGCGGCGGTGAAAAACTGTTTTTT

D gene: -
V gene: TRBV5-1
clone size: -
J gene: TRBJ1-1
CDR3 protein: CASSLPRWDTEAFF
CDR3 DNA: TGCGCCAGCAGCTTACCACGCTGGGACACTGAAGCTTTCTTT

D gene: -
V gene: TRBV6-4
clone size: -
J gene: TRBJ2-3
CDR3 protein: CASSAQTTDTQYF
CDR3 DNA: TGTGCCAGCAGTGCCCAGACCACAGATACGCAGTATTTT

D gene: -
V gene: TRBV5-1
clone size: -
J gene: TRBJ1-1
CDR3 protein: CASSLGGQDTEAFF
CDR3 DNA: TGCGCCAGCAGCTTGGGGGGGCAAGACACTGAAGCTTTCTTT

D gene: TRBD1
V gene: TRBV28
clone size: -
J gene: TRBJ1-4
CDR3 protein: CASRRQGLSEKLFF
CDR3 DNA: TGTGCCAGCAGGAGACAGGGGTTGAGTGAAAAACTGTTTTTT

D gene: -
V gene: TRBV5-1
clone size: -
J gene: TRBJ1-1
CDR3 protein: CASSLAAGDYTEAFF
CDR3 DNA: TGCGCCAGCAGCTTGGCCGCGGGGGACTACACTGAAGCTTTCTTT

D gene: -
V gene: TRBV28
clone size: -
J gene: TRBJ1-1
CDR3 protein: CASSLNPFAEAFF
CDR3 DNA: TGTGCCAGCAGTTTAAATCCCTTTGCTGAAGCTTTCTTT

D gene: -
V gene: TRBV27
clone size: -
J gene: TRBJ2-2
CDR3 protein: CASRAAGELFF
CDR3 DNA: TGTGCCAGCAGGGCCGCCGGGGAGCTGTTTTTT

D gene: TRBD2
V gene: TRBV30
clone size: -
J gene: TRBJ2-1
CDR3 protein: CAWSVGLARNEQFF
CDR3 DNA: TGTGCCTGGAGTGTAGGACTAGCACGCAATGAGCAGTTCTTC

D gene: TRBD1
V gene: TRBV9
clone size: -
J gene: TRBJ1-3
CDR3 protein: CASSVEGQGGNTIYF
CDR3 DNA: TGTGCCAGCAGCGTAGAGGGACAGGGTGGAAACACCATATATTTT

D gene: -
V gene: TRBV10-3
clone size: -
J gene: TRBJ1-2
CDR3 protein: CAISGGRGRFDYGYTF
CDR3 DNA: TGTGCCATCAGTGGAGGCAGGGGCCGGTTCGACTATGGCTACACCTTC

D gene: -
V gene: TRBV14
clone size: -
J gene: TRBJ1-2
CDR3 protein: CASSQTGPGLPNYGYTF
CDR3 DNA: TGTGCCAGCAGCCAAACCGGACCGGGGTTACCTAACTATGGCTACACCTTC

D gene: -
V gene: TRBV11-1
clone size: -
J gene: TRBJ2-2
CDR3 protein: CASSLDRNTGELFF
CDR3 DNA: TGTGCCAGCAGCTTAGATAGGAACACCGGGGAGCTGTTTTTT